Sequencing of this TCR beta chain was carried out in a study of T-cell memory formation after mild COVID-19. Using constant-segment primers, 5'RACE produced TCR alpha and TCR beta cDNA libraries carrying sample barcodes and UMIs. TCRdb passed the 5' RACE reads through MiXCR, listing each CDR3 protein once. The data hold 300,000 to 350,000 distinct CDR3 sequences, with roughly an eighth observed a single time. Whole-study results and caveats: Pre-infection memory showed some responding clones, and this suggested that cross-reactive memory joined. Balance between CD4 and CD8 was seen in clones contracting day 15 to 85, and a CD4+ lean was seen in later expanders.

The CDR3 has 13 residues. V was pared by 3 bases and J by 12 bases, with 9 bases of the junction left unmatched. In germline, CDR1 is KGHDR, CDR2 SFDVKD. In this sample, this clonotype turned up a few times. Antigen unknown. This sequence originates from a man between 18 and 35 years old who had mild COVID-19 (a few samples of this study predate the infection). Cell type and time point are not known. The chain uses TRBV24-1 and TRBJ1-2, with 7 bases lining up with TRBD1. Sequencing was performed on PBMCs or a T cell subset sorted from them (not recorded which). This chain's CDR3 is CATSDPGQAENTF. In DNA, the CDR3 is TGTGCCACCAGTGATCCCGGACAGGCGGAGAACACCTTC.